The 27 T cell receptor beta chains reported below all come from one sample, sequenced in a study of OX40 agonist ivuxolimab in advanced cancers. The table came from immunoSEQ multiplex PCR; TCRdb's copy has only in-frame clones and leaves some out. The table has about 77,000 clones, just over 90% seen once. The sequencing used CD4+ or CD8+ T cells sorted from blood, collected in a trial of the OX40 agonist ivuxolimab. These TCRs come from an adult with an advanced solid tumor such as melanoma, head and neck, liver or kidney cancer.

The chain combines TRBV12-5 with TRBJ2-2; D not certain. The CDR3 sequence is 13 residues long. Trimming took 4 bases from V and 4 from J, leaving 7 bases between them. Germline V gives CDR1 LGHNT, CDR2 FRNRAP. The CDR3 coding sequence is TGTGCTAGTGGTTCCATGGGCACCGGGGAGCTGTTTTTT. This translates into CASGSMGTGELFF.

The V and J genes are TRBV5-1 and TRBJ2-1; 8 bases are a match to TRBD1. V lost 3 bases and J lost 4; bases outside the gene matches: 6. In germline, CDR1 is SGHRS, CDR2 YFSETQ. This CDR3 region has 15 residues. DNA of the CDR3: TGCGCCAGCAGCTCGGGCGGGACAGGTTACAATGAGCAGTTCTTC. Its protein is CASSSGGTGYNEQFF. The whole variable domain, remainder taken from reference TRBV5-1 and TRBJ2-1, is KAGVTQTPRYLIKTRGQQVTLSCSPISGHRSVSWYQQTPGQGLQFLFEYFSETQRNKGNFPGRFSGRQFSNSRSEMNVSTLELGDSALYLCASSSGGTGYNEQFFGPGTRLTVL.

The chain employs TRBV6-6 and TRBJ1-1; D gene ambiguous. The CDR3 is 14 residues long. Trimming took off 2 bases at V and 5 bases at J, with 12 bases between the two ends. CDR1 and CDR2 (germline): MNHNY, SVGAGI (reference sequence). CDR3 amino acids: CASSYTQFLTEAFF. CDR3 coding DNA: TGTGCCAGCAGTTACACACAGTTTTTGACTGAAGCTTTCTTT.

The CDR3 region has the DNA TGTGCCAGCAACTTCGCGAGACTAGCTGGCAATGAGCAGTTCTTC. This codes for CASNFARLAGNEQFF. The genes are TRBV27 and TRBJ2-1; 7 bases line up with TRBD2. The CDR3 runs 15 residues. CDR1 and CDR2 (germline): MNHEY, SMNVEV (reference sequence). Trimming took 7 bases from V and 6 from J; bases not matched to a gene: 12.

The genes are TRBV7-9 and TRBJ2-7; TRBD2 might be the D (5 bases). The CDR3 length is 13 residues. The germline V gene has CDR1 SEHNR and CDR2 FQNEAQ (reference sequence). The V gene lost 5 bases and the J gene lost 6 bases, with 14 bases spanning the gap. This chain's CDR3 is CASSQLDPGEQYF. CDR3 nucleotide sequence: TGTGCCAGCAGCCAACTAGATCCAGGCGAGCAGTACTTC.

The chain recombines TRBV4-3 with TRBJ2-2, with D perhaps TRBD1 (5 bases). Germline V gene data show CDR1 as LGHNA and CDR2 as YSLEER. The CDR3 totals 14 residues. V was pared by 4 bases and J by 7 bases, with 13 bases between. The CDR3 region has the DNA TGCGCCAGCAGCCTAGGGGTAGGAATCGGGGAGCTGTTTTTT. Translated, it gives CASSLGVGIGELFF.

The chain links TRBV28 to TRBJ2-7; D remains unclear. Germline loops: CDR1 MDHEN, CDR2 SYDVKM. The V end was cut by 4 bases, the J end by 6 bases, with 7 bases between. The CDR3 consists of 11 residues. For the CDR3, the DNA is TGTGCCAGCAGTTCCACTCTCGAGCAGTACTTC. As protein: CASSSTLEQYF.

The V and J genes are TRBV5-4 and TRBJ2-1; the match to TRBD2 covers 8 bases. The CDR3 spans 15 residues. Germline CDR1 reads SGHNT; CDR2 reads YYREEE (reference sequence). J lost 5 bases, V lost 2 bases, and 6 bases had no gene match. This CDR3 reads CASSLGTSFHNEQFF. The CDR3 nucleotides are TGTGCCAGCAGCTTAGGGACTAGTTTCCACAATGAGCAGTTCTTC.

The chain combines TRBV7-9 with TRBJ1-4; D ambiguous. The CDR3 length is 13 residues. V lost 3 bases and J 8 bases, leaving 10 bases between the germline ends. Germline CDR1 SEHNR, CDR2 FQNEAQ (reference sequence). The CDR3 DNA is TGTGCCAGCAGCTTCCATCCTGGCGAAAAACTGTTTTTT. Its protein product is CASSFHPGEKLFF.

This clone appeared a single time. V gene TRBV6-6 combines with J gene TRBJ2-7; D possibly corresponds to TRBD1 (5 bases). Germline CDR1 is MNHNY and CDR2 is SVGAGI (reference sequence). This CDR3 has 14 residues. The V end lost 6 bases, the J end lost 1 base, and 13 bases lay between the germline ends. CDR3 nucleotides: TGTGCCAGCAGCCCTAGGACATCATCCTACGAGCAGTACTTC. It specifies CASSPRTSSYEQYF.

The rearrangement links TRBV29-1 to TRBJ2-7, with TRBD1 matching over 10 bases. V lost 7 bases and J lost 6; bases outside the gene matches: 3. Germline V gene sequence: CDR1 SQVTM, CDR2 ANQGSEA. This CDR3 is built from 11 residues. CDR3 loop: CSGQGAGEQYF. CDR3 in DNA: TGCAGCGGACAGGGGGCCGGCGAGCAGTACTTC.

Note on this clone: One junction end disagrees with the germline gene, perhaps due to a read error. The chain employs TRBV7-9 and TRBJ2-1; D remains unclear. The CDR3 is 14 residues long. In germline, CDR1 is SEHNR, CDR2 FQNEAQ (reference sequence). CDR3 sequence reads: CASSLETRVNGQFF. CDR3 nucleotide sequence: TGTGCCAGCAGCTTAGAAACTCGGGTCAATGGGCAGTTCTTC.

The chain is built from TRBV4-1 and TRBJ2-4, with 12 bases matching TRBD2. The CDR3 sequence is 19 residues long. Germline lookup yields CDR1 MGHRA and CDR2 YSYEKL. Trimming removed 3 bases from V and 3 bases from J; junction bases left unmatched: 12. The CDR3 sequence: CASSQRLAGEAVDKNIQYF. The CDR3 coding sequence is TGCGCCAGCAGCCAGAGACTAGCGGGAGAGGCCGTCGACAAAAACATTCAGTACTTC.

The chain carries TRBV15 and TRBJ1-5; tentative D call: TRBD1 (6 bases). This CDR3 contains 18 residues. The V end was cut by 0 bases, the J end by 4 bases, with 19 bases between. Per the germline V gene, CDR1 is LNHNV and CDR2 is YYDKDF (reference sequence). The CDR3 region has the DNA TGTGCCACCAGCAGAGATATTACCAGGGGCTCCAAAAATCAGCCCCAGCATTTT. Translating gives CATSRDITRGSKNQPQHF.

This clone was observed a few times. The rearrangement joins TRBV28 to TRBJ2-4; 10 bases are a match to TRBD1. This CDR3 comprises 15 residues. Per the germline V gene, CDR1 is MDHEN and CDR2 is SYDVKM. Unmatched junction bases numbered 4, after V lost 6 bases and J lost 2 bases. The CDR3 DNA reads as TGTGCCAGCAGGACAGGGGGCTCGACCAAAAACATTCAGTACTTC. Its protein product is CASRTGGSTKNIQYF.

CDR3 loop: CASSPEVQGSWETQYF. The CDR3 nucleotides are TGTGCCAGCAGCCCGGAGGTCCAGGGGTCGTGGGAGACCCAGTACTTC. The J gene is TRBJ2-5, the V gene TRBV5-6; D might be TRBD1 (6 bases). The V gene's germline CDR1 is SGHDT and CDR2 YYEEEE. There are 16 residues in the CDR3. Trimming removed 4 bases at V and 5 bases at J, with 21 bases between.

The CDR3 reads CASSLSPREGETQYF. CDR3 in DNA: TGTGCCAGCAGCTTAAGCCCCAGGGAGGGAGAGACCCAGTACTTC. This chain uses TRBV7-3 with TRBJ2-5; 7 bases are a match to TRBD2. Germline values: CDR1 SGHTA, CDR2 FQGTGA. The CDR3 covers 15 residues. With 1 base clipped from V and 4 bases from J, the junction kept 6 bases outside the gene matches.

The chain joins TRBV4-1 to TRBJ1-4, with D perhaps matching TRBD1 (5 bases). The CDR3 runs to 16 residues. V was cut by 2 bases and J by 11 bases, with 21 bases left in between. Germline V gene sequence: CDR1 MGHRA, CDR2 YSYEKL. CDR3 DNA sequence: TGCGCCAGCAGCCAAACACCCCGTGACAGCGATAGGAAACTGTTTTTT. Its translation: CASSQTPRDSDRKLFF.

The chain combines TRBV7-9 with TRBJ2-2; 10 nucleotides agree with TRBD2. The length of the CDR3 is 18 residues. V was clipped by 0 bases and J by 5 bases; unmatched bases: 9. CDR1 and CDR2 (germline): SEHNR, FQNEAQ (reference sequence). CDR3 in DNA: TGTGCCAGCAGCTTAGCGCGACTAGCGGGTCCCCCTACCGGGGAGCTGTTTTTT. This gives the protein CASSLARLAGPPTGELFF.

A single count supports this clone. The CDR3 DNA follows: TGTGCCAGCAGCTTGTGGATATACGAGCAGTACTTC. Protein product: CASSLWIYEQYF. The chain employs TRBV7-9 and TRBJ2-7; unclear D gene. The CDR3 extends over 12 amino acids. Deletions cut 3 bases from V and 4 bases from J, with 7 bases between. The germline gives CDR1 SEHNR, CDR2 FQNEAQ (reference sequence).

The count of this clone is one. The chain carries TRBV28 and TRBJ2-2; possibly TRBD1 for D (5 bases). The germline V and J ends were trimmed by 6 bases and 1 base, with 21 bases remaining between them. Germline V gene lookup returns CDR1 MDHEN and CDR2 SYDVKM. The CDR3 contains 18 residues. The CDR3 sequence is CASSLGLGWGRNTGELFF. The CDR3 region has the DNA TGTGCCAGCAGCTTAGGCTTAGGTTGGGGCCGGAACACCGGGGAGCTGTTTTTT.

In its sample, this clone was seen a few times. The chain links TRBV28 to TRBJ1-2; D not certain. In germline, CDR1 is MDHEN, CDR2 SYDVKM. The V end was cut by 8 bases, the J end by 2 bases, with 9 bases between. CDR3 length: 12 residues. The CDR3 coding sequence is TGTGCCAGCGGTCCCCGGAACTATGGCTACACCTTC. Amino acids: CASGPRNYGYTF.

In its sample, this clone was seen a few times. CDR3 nucleotides: TGTGCCAGCAGTTCTGGGGGTTACACAGATACGCAGTATTTT. The encoded protein is CASSSGGYTDTQYF. This chain joins TRBV28 and TRBJ2-3; D possibly matches TRBD1 or TRBD2 (5 bases each). V gave up 4 bases and J gave up 2 bases, with 10 bases separating them. Looked up from germline, CDR1 is MDHEN and CDR2 is SYDVKM. CDR3 length: 14 amino acids.

The V gene is TRBV5-1, the J gene TRBJ2-7; the match to TRBD2 covers 12 bases. Trimming cost V 6 bases and J 4 bases; bases outside gene matches: 5. The length of the CDR3 is 14 residues. Per germline, CDR1 SGHRS and CDR2 YFSETQ. CDR3 protein: CASTATSGRYEQYF. CDR3 DNA: TGCGCCAGCACCGCGACTAGCGGGAGATACGAGCAGTACTTC.

The chain has TRBV5-6 and TRBJ2-1; 7 bases match TRBD2. Germline assignment: CDR1 SGHDT and CDR2 YYEEEE. With 4 bases clipped from V and 2 bases from J, the junction kept 6 bases outside the gene matches. CDR3 length: 15 residues. The CDR3, as DNA: TGTGCCAGCAGCCCCTGGGACTACCCCTACAATGAGCAGTTCTTC. Translating it yields CASSPWDYPYNEQFF.

This chain connects TRBV27 to TRBJ2-5; D tentatively fits TRBD1 or TRBD2 (5 bases each). This CDR3 contains 15 residues. Germline V lookup: CDR1 MNHEY, CDR2 SMNVEV (reference sequence). V lost 7 bases to trimming and J lost 4 bases, with 19 bases between them. CDR3 DNA: TGTGCCAGCAAGAACCGGGACCGCGCCGGAGAGACCCAGTACTTC. Translation gives CASKNRDRAGETQYF.

The chain joins TRBV5-1 to TRBJ2-7; 9 nucleotides match TRBD1. The germline gives CDR1 SGHRS, CDR2 YFSETQ. V lost 0 bases and J lost 5; bases outside the gene matches: 6. The CDR3 covers 15 residues. The CDR3 is CASSLAPQGAHEQYF. The CDR3 DNA sequence: TGCGCCAGCAGCTTGGCCCCACAGGGGGCCCACGAGCAGTACTTC.